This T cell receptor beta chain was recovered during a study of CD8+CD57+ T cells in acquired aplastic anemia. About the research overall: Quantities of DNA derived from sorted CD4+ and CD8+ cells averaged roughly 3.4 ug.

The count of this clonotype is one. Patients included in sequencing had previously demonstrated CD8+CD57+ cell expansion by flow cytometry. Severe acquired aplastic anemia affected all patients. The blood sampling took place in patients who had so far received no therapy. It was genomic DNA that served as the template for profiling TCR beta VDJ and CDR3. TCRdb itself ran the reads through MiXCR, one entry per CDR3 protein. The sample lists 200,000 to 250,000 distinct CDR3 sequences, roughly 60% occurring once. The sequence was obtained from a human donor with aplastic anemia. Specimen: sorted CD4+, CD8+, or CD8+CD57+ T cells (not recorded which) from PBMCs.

The chain's CDR3 is CATSRPFPGQGPYEQFF. In DNA form, the CDR3 reads TGTGCCACCAGCAGACCATTTCCGGGACAGGGGCCCTATGAGCAGTTCTTC. The chain carries TRBV15 and TRBJ2-1, with 10 bases matching TRBD1. Losses at the gene ends were 2 bases for V and 8 bases for J; bases not matched to a gene: 12. This CDR3 spans 17 amino acids. The germline V gene has CDR1 LNHNV and CDR2 YYDKDF (reference sequence).